These T cell receptor beta chains were read from a single sample in a study of Graves' ophthalmopathy and Graves' hyperthyroidism. TCRdb reanalysed the multiplex PCR reads using MiXCR and keeps one entry per CDR3 protein. This sample has 170,000 or so distinct CDR3 sequences, with less than 45% found just once. Material: peripheral blood. The receptors stem from a woman between 35 and 50 years old with Graves' ophthalmopathy. Both conserved end residues are part of each CDR3. A D gene is named only where the DNA matches it firmly. Clone size, where shown, is once, few, many, or a class for clones that have expanded.

v_gene	d_gene	abundance	j_gene	CDR3aa	CDR3nt
TRBV12-5	NA	many	TRBJ1-6	CASGLVLNSPLHF	TGTGCTAGTGGTTTGGTACTTAATTCACCCCTCCACTTT
TRBV12-3/TRBV12-4	NA	few	TRBJ1-1	CASSFGGATEAFF	TGTGCCAGCAGTTTTGGGGGGGCGACTGAAGCTTTCTTT
TRBV18	NA	many	TRBJ1-5	CASRDSHSNQPQHF	TGTGCCAGCCGCGACAGTCATAGCAATCAGCCCCAGCATTTT
TRBV6-1	NA	NA	TRBJ1-6	CASSGGGALSPLHF	TGTGCCAGCAGTGGCGGAGGGGCTCTTTCACCCCTCCACTTT
TRBV6-1	TRBD1	NA	TRBJ1-1	CASNDRVRNTEAFF	TGTGCCAGCAACGACAGGGTGAGGAACACTGAAGCTTTCTTT
TRBV7-3	NA	many	TRBJ2-5	CASSLSIQETQYF	TGTGCCAGCAGCTTAAGCATCCAAGAGACCCAGTACTTC
TRBV6-5	TRBD1	few	TRBJ2-7	CASSYTTGGYEQYF	TGTGCCAGCAGTTACACGACAGGGGGCTACGAGCAGTACTTC
TRBV6-5	NA	NA	TRBJ1-1	CASSYGVGTEAFF	TGTGCCAGCAGTTACGGTGTGGGCACGGAAGCTTTCTTT
TRBV12-3/TRBV12-4	TRBD1	NA	TRBJ2-5	CASSLVQGLGQETQYF	TGTGCCAGCAGTTTAGTACAGGGGTTGGGGCAAGAGACCCAGTACTTC
TRBV7-2	TRBD2	NA	TRBJ2-5	CASSALAGAYQETQYF	TGTGCCAGCAGCGCCTTAGCGGGAGCGTACCAAGAGACCCAGTACTTC
TRBV4-3	NA	many	TRBJ1-1	CASSQEGVYTEAFF	TGCGCCAGCAGCCAAGAGGGCGTATACACTGAAGCTTTCTTT
TRBV6-1	NA	NA	TRBJ1-2	CATRRPGPYGYTF	TGTGCCACCCGGCGTCCGGGGCCCTATGGCTACACCTTC
TRBV7-2	NA	NA	TRBJ1-5	CASSSTARQPQHF	TGTGCCAGCAGCTCAACAGCGCGGCAGCCCCAGCATTTT
TRBV7-2	NA	many	TRBJ2-2	CASSSQGLGTGELFF	TGTGCCAGCAGCTCCCAGGGTTTGGGCACCGGGGAGCTGTTTTTT
TRBV6-5	TRBD2	many	TRBJ2-7	CASSPTSGSPYEQYF	TGTGCCAGCAGCCCCACTAGCGGGAGCCCCTACGAGCAGTACTTC
TRBV10-2	NA	many	TRBJ2-7	CASSETGLEQYF	TGCGCCAGCAGTGAGACAGGGCTCGAGCAGTACTTC
TRBV6-1	NA	NA	TRBJ1-1	CASRVVTTTEAFF	TGTGCCAGCAGGGTCGTAACTACCACTGAAGCTTTCTTT
TRBV28	NA	many	TRBJ1-2	CATTEQGSDYGYTF	TGTGCCACCACCGAACAGGGCTCGGACTATGGCTACACCTTC
TRBV6-2/TRBV6-3	NA	many	TRBJ2-7	CATEGGVSYEQYF	TGTGCCACCGAGGGGGGGGTCTCCTACGAGCAGTACTTC
TRBV24-1	NA	once	TRBJ2-2	CATSRSVTGELFF	TGTGCCACCAGTCGTTCGGTCACCGGGGAGCTGTTTTTT
TRBV6-2/TRBV6-3	TRBD2	NA	TRBJ2-7	CASSYSTRVGLQRYEQYF	TGTGCCAGCAGTTACTCGACCAGGGTGGGACTACAGCGGTACGAGCAGTACTTC
TRBV12-3/TRBV12-4	TRBD2	many	TRBJ2-7	CASILAGDMYF	TGTGCCAGCATACTAGCGGGAGATATGTACTTC
TRBV20-1	TRBD2	many	TRBJ2-5	CSAGGARQETQYF	TGCAGTGCCGGGGGGGCGCGGCAAGAGACCCAGTACTTC
TRBV6-2/TRBV6-3	NA	few	TRBJ1-1	CASSTAGALNTEAFF	TGTGCCAGCAGTACAGCTGGCGCCTTGAACACTGAAGCTTTCTTT
TRBV7-8	NA	few	TRBJ2-4	CASSSTRKGLAKNIQYF	TGTGCCAGCAGCTCAACTCGGAAAGGGCTAGCCAAAAACATTCAGTACTTC
TRBV6-2/TRBV6-3	NA	NA	TRBJ1-1	CASSPSSVGEVFF	TGTGCCAGCAGCCCATCGTCCGTGGGGGAAGTTTTCTTT
TRBV6-5	NA	many	TRBJ2-7	CASSYSRARVGEQYF	TGTGCCAGCAGTTACTCGAGGGCCAGGGTAGGCGAGCAGTACTTC
TRBV9	TRBD1	many	TRBJ2-7	CASSPHPHRGAYYEQYF	TGTGCCAGCAGCCCCCACCCCCACAGGGGCGCCTACTACGAGCAGTACTTC
TRBV29-1	TRBD1	medium-sized	TRBJ2-5	CSVVGQAILETQYF	TGCAGCGTTGTAGGACAGGCGATTTTAGAGACCCAGTACTTC
TRBV11-2	NA	many	TRBJ1-1	CASSAGALNTEAFF	TGTGCCAGCAGTGCAGGGGCCTTGAACACTGAAGCTTTCTTT
TRBV24-1	NA	NA	TRBJ2-5	CATSDAQGIRETQYF	TGTGCCACCAGTGACGCACAGGGTATCCGGGAGACCCAGTACTTC
TRBV6-1	NA	once	TRBJ1-1	CASSGRTAGAEAFF	TGTGCCAGCAGTGGACGGACAGCTGGAGCTGAAGCTTTCTTT
TRBV28	NA	NA	TRBJ2-4	CASSLGGPGFQNIQYF	TGTGCCAGCAGTTTAGGGGGCCCGGGGTTCCAAAACATTCAGTACTTC
TRBV9	NA	many	TRBJ1-1	CASSISSRYTEAFF	TGTGCCAGCAGCATCTCCTCCAGATACACTGAAGCTTTCTTT
TRBV7-8	TRBD1	NA	TRBJ1-1	CASSFTGGTEAFF	TGTGCCAGCAGCTTTACAGGGGGGACTGAAGCTTTCTTT
TRBV4-1	NA	many	TRBJ2-7	CASSQEAGVHEQYF	TGCGCCAGCAGCCAAGAGGCAGGGGTCCACGAGCAGTACTTC
TRBV15	TRBD1	few	TRBJ1-5	CATSRQGTYNQPQHF	TGTGCCACCAGCCGACAGGGGACATATAATCAGCCCCAGCATTTT
TRBV10-3	TRBD1	NA	TRBJ2-7	CAARGQGPYEQYF	TGTGCAGCCAGGGGACAGGGGCCCTACGAGCAGTACTTC
TRBV2	NA	few	TRBJ2-7	CASSHLVEGEQYF	TGTGCCAGCAGCCACCTAGTAGAGGGTGAGCAGTACTTC
TRBV20-1	NA	few	TRBJ2-7	CSAATRGYEQYF	TGCAGTGCTGCGACTAGGGGCTACGAGCAGTACTTC
TRBV15	NA	medium-sized	TRBJ2-7	CATSRDHGAYEQYF	TGTGCCACCAGCAGAGATCACGGGGCCTACGAGCAGTACTTC
TRBV11-2	NA	NA	TRBJ1-5	CASSPTTFRDLQPQHF	TGTGCCAGCAGCCCTACTACGTTTCGTGACCTCCAGCCCCAGCATTTT
TRBV2	TRBD1	NA	TRBJ1-2	CASSGPGQGFFYGYTF	TGTGCCAGCAGTGGACCGGGACAGGGTTTTTTTTATGGCTACACCTTC
TRBV6-1	TRBD1	NA	TRBJ2-2	CASSGGQENTGELFF	TGTGCCAGCAGTGGGGGACAGGAGAACACCGGGGAGCTGTTTTTT
TRBV29-1	NA	many	TRBJ1-1	CSVEDVGPEAFF	TGCAGCGTTGAAGACGTCGGCCCTGAAGCTTTCTTT
TRBV29-1	NA	many	TRBJ2-2	CSVGVAGELFF	TGCAGCGTTGGGGTGGCCGGGGAGCTGTTTTTT
TRBV19	NA	NA	TRBJ2-5	CASSIAAFRETQYF	TGTGCCAGTAGTATAGCTGCTTTTAGAGAGACCCAGTACTTC
TRBV28	NA	many	TRBJ1-1	CASTTGQRGNTEAFF	TGTGCCAGCACCACGGGGCAGAGGGGGAACACTGAAGCTTTCTTT
TRBV7-2	TRBD2	NA	TRBJ2-7	CASSLARLAGVYEQYF	TGTGCCAGCAGCTTAGCGCGCCTAGCGGGGGTCTACGAGCAGTACTTC
TRBV5-1	NA	many	TRBJ2-6	CASSLVGGFGYSGANVLTF	TGCGCCAGCAGCTTGGTTGGCGGCTTTGGGTACTCTGGGGCCAACGTCCTGACTTTC
TRBV12-3/TRBV12-4	NA	NA	TRBJ1-1	CASSVGWQGRLADTEAFF	TGTGCCAGCAGTGTAGGGTGGCAGGGAAGGCTTGCGGACACTGAAGCTTTCTTT
TRBV6-2/TRBV6-3	NA	once	TRBJ2-5	CASSYPPVETQYF	TGTGCCAGCAGTTACCCGCCAGTCGAGACCCAGTACTTC
TRBV29-1	NA	NA	TRBJ2-5	CSVDWDQETQYF	TGCAGCGTTGACTGGGACCAAGAGACCCAGTACTTC
TRBV20-1	TRBD2	NA	TRBJ2-7	CSARHSSGSSYEQYF	TGCAGTGCTAGACACTCTAGCGGGAGCTCCTACGAGCAGTACTTC